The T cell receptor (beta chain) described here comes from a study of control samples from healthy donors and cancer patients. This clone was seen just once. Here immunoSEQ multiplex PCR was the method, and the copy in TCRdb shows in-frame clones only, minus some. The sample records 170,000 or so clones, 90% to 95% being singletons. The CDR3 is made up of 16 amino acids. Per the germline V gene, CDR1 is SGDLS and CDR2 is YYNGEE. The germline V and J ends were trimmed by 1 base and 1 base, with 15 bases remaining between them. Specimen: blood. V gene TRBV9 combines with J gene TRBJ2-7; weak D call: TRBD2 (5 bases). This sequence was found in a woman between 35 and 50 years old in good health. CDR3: CASSVREQTLSYEQYF. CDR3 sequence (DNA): TGTGCCAGCAGCGTACGGGAACAGACACTATCCTACGAGCAGTACTTC.